This T cell receptor beta chain was recovered during a study of long-term antiretroviral therapy in people with HIV. General study results and limits: ART adherence was not documented, and neither viral resistance nor therapy changes had any data.

It was in the United States that all participants with HIV were treated. With survey level as its setting, the immunoSEQ assay was v3.0. Each sample aimed for 40,000-50,000 sequenced T-cell genomes. Profiling relied on immunoSEQ multiplex PCR, and the TCRdb table lists in-frame clones only, not all of them. The table records roughly 14,000 clones, 77% of them present only once. The CDR3 extends over 15 amino acids. Per the germline V gene, CDR1 is LNHNV and CDR2 is YYDKDF (reference sequence). Deletions cut 3 bases from V and 7 bases from J, with 19 bases between. Of note for this clone: Its antigen is undetermined.

The clonotype originates from a man between 40 and 49 years old with HIV. The rearrangement links TRBV15 to TRBJ2-7; tentatively, D is TRBD1 (6 bases). Sequencing was performed on unsorted PBMCs, taken 1.3 years before starting antiretroviral therapy. The CDR3 loop reads CATSSYRDPFREQYF. DNA for the CDR3: TGTGCCACCAGCAGCTACAGGGACCCCTTTAGAGAGCAGTACTTC.